The T cell receptor (beta chain) described here comes from a study of control samples from healthy donors and cancer patients. V dropped 6 bases and J dropped 8 bases, with 14 bases sitting between them. This CDR3 comprises 14 residues. Germline loops: CDR1 LNHDA, CDR2 SQIVND (reference sequence). TCRdb's copy holds only in-frame clones and misses some; the assay was immunoSEQ multiplex PCR. The table has around 71,000 clones, about nine tenths seen once. Sequencing was done on a sample of PBMCs. The clonotype originates from a woman between 45 and 60 years old with colorectal cancer. The chain is built from TRBV19 and TRBJ1-6; D may be TRBD1 (6 bases). The DNA for the CDR3 is TGTGCCAGTAGGCGGACAGACGAGGATTCACCCCTCCACTTT. Amino acid sequence: CASRRTDEDSPLHF.